These 32 T cell receptor beta chains came from one sample sequenced in a study of CD8 T cells in ankylosing spondylitis. Overall study findings and caveats: A motif of fewer than ten highly homologous TCR beta variants was seen as apparently characteristic of ankylosing spondylitis blood.

No antigens are known for them. One entry per CDR3 protein results from TCRdb running MiXCR on the 5' RACE reads. The table lists approximately 500,000 distinct CDR3 sequences, about 12% of them singletons. Material: blood, either unsorted or a sorted T cell fraction (not recorded which). The origin of the receptors is a male donor with ankylosing spondylitis.

V and J are TRBV7-8 and TRBJ2-2, with unresolved D. Trimming took off 2 bases at V and 7 bases at J, with 11 bases between the two ends. The CDR3 runs to 14 residues. Germline V gene sequence: CDR1 SGHVS, CDR2 FQNEAQ. The CDR3 DNA is TGTGCCAGCAGCTTATCGGGCCCTTACGGGGAGCTGTTTTTT. This translates into CASSLSGPYGELFF.

The table lists this clonotype with many counts. The rearrangement links TRBV24-1 to TRBJ2-2; D remains unclear. Looked up from germline, CDR1 is KGHDR and CDR2 is SFDVKD. With 1 base removed from V and 7 bases from J, the gap between germline ends came to 0 bases. The CDR3 extends over 11 amino acids. The CDR3 sequence: CATSDFGELFF. DNA of the CDR3: TGTGCCACCAGTGATTTCGGGGAGCTGTTTTTT.

This clonotype was found a few times. The rearrangement links TRBV20-1 to TRBJ2-5, with TRBD2 matching 11 bases. The V gene's germline CDR1 is DFQATT and CDR2 SNEGSKA (reference sequence). The CDR3 runs to 16 residues. Unmatched junction bases numbered 4, after V lost 0 bases and J lost 1 base. As DNA, the CDR3 is TGCAGTGCTAGAGATCCTACTAGCGGGAGCCAAGAGACCCAGTACTTC. Translated, it gives CSARDPTSGSQETQYF.

This clonotype occurred many times. The rearrangement uses TRBV20-1 and TRBJ1-1, with D unclear. Germline V gene data show CDR1 as DFQATT and CDR2 as SNEGSKA (reference sequence). V was cut by 0 bases and J by 7 bases, with 9 bases left in between. The CDR3 is 12 amino acids. CDR3 sequence (DNA): TGCAGTGCTAGAGATGTAACCCATGAAGCTTTCTTT. Amino acids: CSARDVTHEAFF.

V is TRBV28 and J is TRBJ2-7, with 10 bases that match TRBD2. Germline values: CDR1 MDHEN, CDR2 SYDVKM. The junction had 3 bases not matched to a gene; V was cut back by 4 bases and J by 3 bases. The CDR3 consists of 14 residues. This CDR3 reads CASSWRLAGYEQYF. The CDR3 DNA follows: TGTGCCAGCAGTTGGAGACTAGCGGGCTACGAGCAGTACTTC.

This clonotype was counted many times. The V gene is TRBV3-1, the J gene TRBJ1-1; unclear D gene. The V end lost 0 bases, the J end lost 3 bases, and 8 bases lay between the germline ends. Germline CDR1 and CDR2: LGHDT and YNNKEL (reference sequence). The CDR3 runs 14 residues. Written as DNA, the CDR3 is TGTGCCAGCAGCCAAGAGCTAGGCGACACTGAAGCTTTCTTT. Translated: CASSQELGDTEAFF.

This clonotype was seen a handful of times. The chain links TRBV24-1 to TRBJ2-2, with TRBD2 identical over 14 bases. Germline V gene sequence: CDR1 KGHDR, CDR2 SFDVKD. The CDR3 is made up of 18 amino acids. Trimming removed 2 bases from V and 5 bases from J; junction bases left unmatched: 6. CDR3 sequence: CATSDSGLAGAKTGELFF. DNA of the CDR3: TGTGCCACCAGTGATTCGGGACTAGCGGGAGCAAAGACCGGGGAGCTGTTTTTT.

A few counts support this clonotype. Being one base from a much bigger clone, this may be a read error. The rearrangement uses TRBV12-3 or TRBV12-4 and TRBJ2-1; 10 bases are shared with TRBD2. The J segment lost 2 bases and the V segment lost 3 bases, leaving 1 base of the junction unmatched. The CDR3 covers 15 residues. The DNA for the CDR3 is TGTGCCAGCAGTTTTACTAGCGGGGCCTACAATGAGCAGTTCTTC. It yields the protein CASSFTSGAYNEQFF.

This clonotype was observed a handful of times. The rearrangement links TRBV3-1 to TRBJ2-7; 9 bases are shared with TRBD2. With V trimmed by 4 bases and J by 6 bases, 4 bases remained unmatched. The CDR3 is 13 residues long. Germline values: CDR1 LGHDT, CDR2 YNNKEL (reference sequence). The CDR3 sequence is CASSRNSGSEQYV. CDR3 DNA sequence: TGTGCCAGCAGCCGAAATAGCGGGAGCGAGCAGTACGTC.

This chain connects TRBV27 to TRBJ1-5; D is uncertain. The V end was cut by 2 bases, the J end by 6 bases, with 17 bases between. The CDR3 consists of 16 residues. CDR1 MNHEY and CDR2 SMNVEV come from the germline V gene (reference sequence). CDR3 sequence: CASSLRYPRPGQPQHF. CDR3 in DNA: TGTGCCAGCAGTTTAAGGTATCCTCGCCCAGGTCAGCCCCAGCATTTT.

The table lists this clonotype with a few counts. V usage is TRBV6-1 and J usage is TRBJ2-7; tentative D call: TRBD1 (6 bases). This CDR3 region has 17 residues. V gave up 2 bases and J gave up 0 bases, with 17 bases separating them. The V gene's germline CDR1 is MNHNS and CDR2 SASEGT. The CDR3 DNA is TGTGCCAGCAGTGAATTGACAGGTCCCATAAGCTCCTACGAGCAGTACGTC. Its translation is CASSELTGPISSYEQYV.

The table lists this clonotype with many counts. The chain joins TRBV11-2 to TRBJ2-2; D unresolved. The CDR3 sequence is 13 residues long. The germline gives CDR1 SGHAT, CDR2 FQNNGV. The ends were cut back, 1 base at V and 6 bases at J, with 6 bases in the middle. Written as DNA, the CDR3 is TGTGCCAGCAGCTTAGGGGCGTCCGGGGAGCTGTTTTTT. Translation gives CASSLGASGELFF.

This clonotype has just a few counts. The chain recombines TRBV12-3 or TRBV12-4 with TRBJ2-1; 8 positions agree with TRBD1. CDR3 length equals 15 residues. Trimming cost V 3 bases and J 4 bases; bases outside gene matches: 5. The CDR3 nucleotides are TGTGCCAGCAGTTTGCCAGGGGGCCATTACAATGAGCAGTTCTTC. Protein: CASSLPGGHYNEQFF.

This clonotype appeared a single time. V usage is TRBV19 and J usage is TRBJ2-7; no firm D call. Trimming took off 10 bases at V and 2 bases at J, with 12 bases between the two ends. The length of the CDR3 is 12 residues. Germline V gives CDR1 LNHDA, CDR2 SQIVND (reference sequence). CDR3 region: CATRGRTYEQYF. CDR3 sequence (DNA): TGTGCCACCCGTGGCAGAACCTACGAGCAGTACTTC.

This clonotype was found a few times. The genes are TRBV10-3 and TRBJ1-6, with D perhaps matching TRBD1 (5 bases). This CDR3 is built from 17 residues. The germline V gene has CDR1 ENHRY and CDR2 SYGVKD. The V and J ends lost 0 bases and 7 bases respectively, with 16 bases between them. CDR3 protein: CAISESGGSAENSPLHF. The CDR3, as DNA: TGTGCCATCAGTGAGTCGGGGGGGTCGGCGGAGAATTCACCCCTCCACTTT.

This clonotype occurred a few times. The V gene is TRBV20-1, the J gene TRBJ2-1, with a possible D match to TRBD1 (5 bases). CDR3 length: 14 amino acids. Germline CDR1 reads DFQATT; CDR2 reads SNEGSKA (reference sequence). Trimming cost V 3 bases and J 3 bases, with 12 bases left between them. The CDR3: CSASRGLLYNEQFF. Written as DNA, the CDR3 is TGCAGTGCTAGTAGGGGCCTCCTCTACAATGAGCAGTTCTTC.

This chain joins TRBV5-1 and TRBJ1-3; TRBD1 aligns across 8 bases. The CDR3 extends over 14 amino acids. In germline, CDR1 is SGHRS, CDR2 YFSETQ. V dropped 4 bases and J dropped 4; count of bases not matched to a gene: 4. The CDR3 DNA is TGCGCCAGCAGCCAGACAGGGGCCGGAAACACCATATATTTT. This codes for CASSQTGAGNTIYF.

The chain has TRBV2 and TRBJ1-1; D is possibly TRBD1 (5 bases). Germline V CDR1 and CDR2: SNHLY, FYNNEI. With 10 bases removed from V and 10 bases from J, the gap between germline ends came to 19 bases. The CDR3 is 12 amino acids. CDR3 DNA: TGTGCCATCCTCGCCGGGGGGAGCGGAGCTTTCTTT. This gives the protein CAILAGGSGAFF. Full variable domain (rest looked up from reference TRBV2 and TRBJ1-1): EPEVTQTPSHQVTQMGQEVILRCVPISNHLYFYWYRQILGQKVEFLVSFYNNEISEKSEIFDDQFSVERPDGSNFTLKIRSTKLEDSAMYFCAILAGGSGAFFGQGTRLTVV.

The rearrangement links TRBV20-1 to TRBJ1-5, with unresolved D. V lost 3 bases and J lost 1, with 4 bases in between. In germline, CDR1 is DFQATT, CDR2 SNEGSKA (reference sequence). The CDR3 has 12 residues. The CDR3 protein is CSARNSNQPQHF. CDR3 coding DNA: TGCAGTGCTAGGAACAGCAATCAGCCCCAGCATTTT.

In this sample, this clonotype turned up many times. The V gene is TRBV18, the J gene TRBJ2-1; D is ambiguous. V was shortened by 4 bases and J by 7 bases, with 11 bases between the two germline ends. The CDR3 totals 13 residues. Germline V gene lookup returns CDR1 KGHSH and CDR2 LQKENI. CDR3 region: CASSRESWNEQFF. In nucleotides, the CDR3 is TGTGCCAGCTCACGAGAGAGTTGGAATGAGCAGTTCTTC.

The V and J genes are TRBV20-1 and TRBJ2-4; D unclear. The CDR3 consists of 17 residues. CDR1 and CDR2 (germline): DFQATT, SNEGSKA (reference sequence). With 6 bases removed from V and 0 bases from J, the gap between germline ends came to 21 bases. Written as DNA, the CDR3 is TGCAGTGCCCTACACCCCAACGACCGATTAGCCAAAAACATTCAGTACTTC. It codes for CSALHPNDRLAKNIQYF.

This clonotype occurred many times. V and J are TRBV7-2 and TRBJ2-3, with TRBD2 matching 7 bases. CDR1 is SGHTA, CDR2 FQGNSA, per germline. This CDR3 is built from 14 residues. The J segment lost 5 bases and the V segment lost 1 base, leaving 3 bases of the junction unmatched. CDR3 in DNA: TGTGCCAGCAGCTTAGGACTAGCTGGAGATACGCAGTATTTT. This encodes CASSLGLAGDTQYF.

V usage is TRBV7-8 and J usage is TRBJ2-6; D uncertain. V lost 1 base to trimming and J lost 0 bases, with 10 bases between them. Per the germline V gene, CDR1 is SGHVS and CDR2 is FQNEAQ. The CDR3 has 17 residues. CDR3 loop: CASSLVGRSSGANVLTF. The CDR3 DNA sequence: TGTGCCAGCAGCTTAGTTGGCAGAAGCTCTGGGGCCAACGTCCTGACTTTC. Looking up the rest from reference TRBV7-8 and TRBJ2-6 gives the full variable domain: GAGVSQSPRYKVAKRGQDVALRCDPISGHVSLFWYQQALGQGPEFLTYFQNEAQLDKSGLPSDRFFAERPEGSVSTLKIQRTQQEDSAVYLCASSLVGRSSGANVLTFGAGSRLTVL.

This clonotype appeared a few times. The gene calls are TRBV7-6 and TRBJ1-2, with a weak D call TRBD1 (5 bases). Germline-derived CDR1 and CDR2 are SGHVS and FNYEAQ. Between the trimmed V and J ends, which lost 5 bases and 6 bases, there was a span of 13 bases. CDR3 length: 13 residues. DNA of the CDR3: TGTGCCAGCAGCCGGGGGTGGTCGGATGGCTACACCTTC. Protein product: CASSRGWSDGYTF.

The sample holds a few counts of this clonotype. V usage is TRBV5-6 and J usage is TRBJ2-1, with 8 nucleotides matching TRBD2. V trimming: 5 bases; J trimming: 5 bases; junction bases outside the gene matches: 9. Germline CDR1 and CDR2: SGHDT and YYEEEE. The CDR3 extends over 15 amino acids. The CDR3 here is CASSSRGGRNNEQFF. CDR3 nucleotide sequence: TGTGCCAGCAGTTCTCGAGGCGGGAGGAACAATGAGCAGTTCTTC.

There are a few counts of this clonotype. This chain uses TRBV20-1 with TRBJ2-2; 12 bases are shared with TRBD2. The junction had 10 bases not matched to a gene; V was cut back by 3 bases and J by 5 bases. The germline gives CDR1 DFQATT, CDR2 SNEGSKA (reference sequence). This CDR3 comprises 17 residues. Written as DNA, the CDR3 is TGCAGTGCTAGTTTCCTAGCGGGAGGGCCGGATACCGGGGAGCTGTTTTTT. Translation: CSASFLAGGPDTGELFF.

There are a few counts of this clonotype. The chain couples TRBV20-1 to TRBJ2-3; possibly TRBD1 for D (5 bases). The germline CDR1 and CDR2 sequences are DFQATT and SNEGSKA (reference sequence). This CDR3 comprises 14 residues. With 0 bases removed from V and 3 bases from J, the gap between germline ends came to 10 bases. CDR3 loop: CSARDQSGTDTQYF. CDR3 sequence (DNA): TGCAGTGCTAGAGATCAGTCAGGGACAGATACGCAGTATTTT.

This chain links TRBV4-1 with TRBJ1-2; D is uncertain. V was pared by 6 bases and J by 7 bases, with 15 bases between. The CDR3 has 13 amino acids. CDR1 is MGHRA, CDR2 YSYEKL, per germline. The CDR3 DNA reads as TGCGCCAGCAGTTTCGGACCCCTTGGTGGCTACACCTTC. Translated: CASSFGPLGGYTF.

This rearrangement joins TRBV3-1 to TRBJ1-1; weak D call: TRBD1 (5 bases). The CDR3 length is 14 residues. Germline CDR1 reads LGHDT; CDR2 reads YNNKEL (reference sequence). V lost 4 bases and J lost 1, with 10 bases in between. CDR3 protein: CASSPFGQNTEAFF. In DNA form, the CDR3 reads TGTGCCAGCAGCCCTTTCGGACAGAACACTGAAGCTTTCTTT.

This clonotype has a handful of counts. The CDR3 DNA is TGTGCCAGCAGCCAAGATCTCGAGGCTAGCGGTACTTACAATGAGCAGTTCTTC. Translating it yields CASSQDLEASGTYNEQFF. This rearrangement joins TRBV3-1 to TRBJ2-1; 7 bases fit TRBD2. The CDR3 extends over 18 amino acids. CDR1 LGHDT and CDR2 YNNKEL come from the germline V gene (reference sequence). The junction had 12 bases not matched to a gene; V was cut back by 0 bases and J by 4 bases.

This clonotype was detected a few times. This sequence joins TRBV10-3 and TRBJ2-5; 7 nucleotides align to TRBD2. There are 15 residues in the CDR3. The V gene end was trimmed by 7 bases and the J gene end by 4 bases; junction bases not matched to a gene: 12. CDR1 and CDR2 from the germline V gene are ENHRY and SYGVKD. The CDR3 sequence: CAINSGQGGRETQYF. In DNA form, the CDR3 reads TGTGCCATCAACTCGGGCCAGGGAGGGAGAGAGACCCAGTACTTC.

The chain is built from TRBV7-8 and TRBJ2-7; D is unclear. The CDR3 loop spans 11 amino acids. Per the germline V gene, CDR1 is SGHVS and CDR2 is FQNEAQ. Trimming left V 5 bases short and J 7 bases short, with 9 bases between. The CDR3 nucleotides are TGTGCCAGCAGCGTGACTGGGGAGCAGTACTTC. It encodes CASSVTGEQYF.